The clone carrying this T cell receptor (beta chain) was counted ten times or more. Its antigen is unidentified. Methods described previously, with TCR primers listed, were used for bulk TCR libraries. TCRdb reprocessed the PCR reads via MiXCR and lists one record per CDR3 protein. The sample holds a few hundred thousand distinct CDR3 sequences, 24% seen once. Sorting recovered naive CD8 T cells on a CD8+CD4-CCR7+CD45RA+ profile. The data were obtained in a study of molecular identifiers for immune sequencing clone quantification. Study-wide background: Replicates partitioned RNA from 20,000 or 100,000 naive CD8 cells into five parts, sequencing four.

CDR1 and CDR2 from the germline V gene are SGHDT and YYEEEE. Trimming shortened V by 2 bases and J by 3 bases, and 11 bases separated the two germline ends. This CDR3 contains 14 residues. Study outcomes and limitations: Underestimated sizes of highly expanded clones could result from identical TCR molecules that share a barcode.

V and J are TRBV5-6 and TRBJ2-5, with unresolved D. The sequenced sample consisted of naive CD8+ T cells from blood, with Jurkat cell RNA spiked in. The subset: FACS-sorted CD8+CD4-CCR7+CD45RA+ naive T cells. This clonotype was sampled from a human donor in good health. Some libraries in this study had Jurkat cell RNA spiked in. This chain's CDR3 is CASSFWQDEETQYF. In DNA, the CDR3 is TGTGCCAGCAGCTTTTGGCAGGACGAAGAGACCCAGTACTTC.